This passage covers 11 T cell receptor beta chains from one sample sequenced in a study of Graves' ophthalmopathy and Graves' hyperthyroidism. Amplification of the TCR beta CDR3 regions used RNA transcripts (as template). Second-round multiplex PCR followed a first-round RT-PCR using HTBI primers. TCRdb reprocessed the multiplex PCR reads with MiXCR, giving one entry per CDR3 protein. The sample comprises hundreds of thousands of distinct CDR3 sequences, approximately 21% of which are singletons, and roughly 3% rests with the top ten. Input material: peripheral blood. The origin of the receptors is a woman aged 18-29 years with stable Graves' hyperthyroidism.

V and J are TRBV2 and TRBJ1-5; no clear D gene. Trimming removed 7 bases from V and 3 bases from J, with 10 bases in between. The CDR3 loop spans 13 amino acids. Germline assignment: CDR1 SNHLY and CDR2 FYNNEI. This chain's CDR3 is CASIKAVNQPQHF. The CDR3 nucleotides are TGTGCCAGCATAAAGGCGGTCAATCAGCCCCAGCATTTT.

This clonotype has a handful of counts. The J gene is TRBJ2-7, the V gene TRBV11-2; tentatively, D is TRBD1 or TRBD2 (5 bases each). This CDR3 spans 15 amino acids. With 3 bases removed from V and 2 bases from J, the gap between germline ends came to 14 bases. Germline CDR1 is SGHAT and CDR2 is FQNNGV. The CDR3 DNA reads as TGTGCCAGCAGCTTTTTCCTGGGACCAACCTACGAGCAGTACTTC. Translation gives CASSFFLGPTYEQYF.

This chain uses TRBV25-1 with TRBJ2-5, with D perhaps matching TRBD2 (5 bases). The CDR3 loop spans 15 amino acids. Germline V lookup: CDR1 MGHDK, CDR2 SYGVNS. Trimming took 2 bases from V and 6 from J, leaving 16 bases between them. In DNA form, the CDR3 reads TGTGCCAGCAGTGAACGGGGTCAGGTCGGGAAGACCCAGTACTTC. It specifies CASSERGQVGKTQYF.

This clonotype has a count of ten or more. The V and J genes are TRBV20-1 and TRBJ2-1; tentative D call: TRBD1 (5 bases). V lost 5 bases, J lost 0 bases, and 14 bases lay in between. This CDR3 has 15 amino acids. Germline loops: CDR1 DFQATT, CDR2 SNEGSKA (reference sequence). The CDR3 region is CSAGKGHISYNEQFF. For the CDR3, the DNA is TGCAGTGCTGGCAAGGGGCATATCTCCTACAATGAGCAGTTCTTC.

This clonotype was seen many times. CDR3 DNA: TGTGCCAGCGAAGGACCTGACCGATCCTACGAGCAGTACTTC. This sequence encodes CASEGPDRSYEQYF. The chain combines TRBV2 with TRBJ2-7, with unresolved D. V lost 8 bases, J lost 1 base, and 15 bases lay in between. The CDR3 has 14 amino acids. The germline gives CDR1 SNHLY, CDR2 FYNNEI.

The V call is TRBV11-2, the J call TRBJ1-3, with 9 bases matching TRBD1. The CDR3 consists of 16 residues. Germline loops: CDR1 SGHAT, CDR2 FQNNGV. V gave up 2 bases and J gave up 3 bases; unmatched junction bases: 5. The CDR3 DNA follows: TGTGCCAGCAGCTTAAGAACAGGGGGCAATGGAAACACCATATATTTT. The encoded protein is CASSLRTGGNGNTIYF.

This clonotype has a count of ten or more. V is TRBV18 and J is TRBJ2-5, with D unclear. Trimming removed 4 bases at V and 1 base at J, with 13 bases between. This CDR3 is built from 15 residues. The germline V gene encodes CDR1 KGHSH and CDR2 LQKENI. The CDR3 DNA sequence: TGTGCCAGCTCACGTATAGGGATATTCCAAGAGACCCAGTACTTC. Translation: CASSRIGIFQETQYF.

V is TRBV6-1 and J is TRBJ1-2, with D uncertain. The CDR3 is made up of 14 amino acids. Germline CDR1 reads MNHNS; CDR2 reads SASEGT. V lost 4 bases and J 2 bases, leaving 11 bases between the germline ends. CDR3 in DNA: TGTGCCAGCAGTGGGATTGTGGGGAACTATGGCTACACCTTC. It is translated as CASSGIVGNYGYTF.

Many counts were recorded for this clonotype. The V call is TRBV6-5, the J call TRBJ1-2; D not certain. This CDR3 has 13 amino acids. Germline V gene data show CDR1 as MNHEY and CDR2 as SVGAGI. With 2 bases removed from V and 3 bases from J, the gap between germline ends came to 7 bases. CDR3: CASSYDTYYGYTF. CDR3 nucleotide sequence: TGTGCCAGCAGTTACGACACCTACTATGGCTACACCTTC.

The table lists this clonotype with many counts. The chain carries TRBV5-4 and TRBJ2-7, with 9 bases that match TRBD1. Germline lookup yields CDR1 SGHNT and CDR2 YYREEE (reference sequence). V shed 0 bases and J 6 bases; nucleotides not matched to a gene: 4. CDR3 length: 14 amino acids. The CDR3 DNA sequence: TGTGCCAGCAGCTTGGTAGTGACAGGGGGCGAGCAGTACTTC. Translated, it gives CASSLVVTGGEQYF. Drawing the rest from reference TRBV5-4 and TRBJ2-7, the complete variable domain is ETGVTQSPTHLIKTRGQQVTLRCSSQSGHNTVSWYQQALGQGPQFIFQYYREEENGRGNFPPRFSGLQFPNYSSELNVNALELDDSALYLCASSLVVTGGEQYFGPGTRLTVT.

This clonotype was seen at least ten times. CDR3 amino acids: CSARVIGSGTGELFF. The CDR3 DNA sequence: TGCAGTGCTAGGGTTATCGGTAGCGGCACCGGGGAGCTGTTTTTT. The genes are TRBV20-1 and TRBJ2-2; TRBD2 is a possible D gene (6 bases). V lost 3 bases and J lost 4, with 15 bases in between. The CDR3 is 15 residues long. The V gene's germline CDR1 is DFQATT and CDR2 SNEGSKA (reference sequence).